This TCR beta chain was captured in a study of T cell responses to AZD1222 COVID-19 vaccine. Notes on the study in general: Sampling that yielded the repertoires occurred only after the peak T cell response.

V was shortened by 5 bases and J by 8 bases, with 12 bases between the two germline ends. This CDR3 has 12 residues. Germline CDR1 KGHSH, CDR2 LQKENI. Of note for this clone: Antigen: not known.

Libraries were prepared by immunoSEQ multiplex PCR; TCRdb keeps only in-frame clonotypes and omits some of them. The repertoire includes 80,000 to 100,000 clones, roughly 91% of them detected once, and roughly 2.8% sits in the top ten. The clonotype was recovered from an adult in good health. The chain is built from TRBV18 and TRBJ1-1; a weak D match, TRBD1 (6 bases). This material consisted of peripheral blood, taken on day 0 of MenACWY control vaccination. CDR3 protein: CASSSTGLEAFF. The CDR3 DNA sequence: TGTGCCAGCTCATCGACAGGTCTGGAAGCTTTCTTT.